This TCR beta chain was captured by sequencing in a study of blood T cell repertoires in COVID-19. On the study more broadly: Material from acute and convalescent COVID-19 was sourced from the United States, Italy and Spain. The cDNA or gDNA used as material had been derived from T cells, B-cell-depleted T cells, or PBMCs.

Under the authors' procedure: From reference gene primer amplification, estimates of nucleated cell counts were derived. Sequencing used immunoSEQ multiplex PCR; TCRdb keeps in-frame clones, though not all of them. The V and J calls and clone size come from that table; D and trimming were worked out from the DNA. The sample contains around 93,000 clones, around 87% of which appear only once. The CDR3 runs to 16 residues. Trimming removed 6 bases at V and 0 bases at J, with 18 bases between. Per the germline V gene, CDR1 is MDHEN and CDR2 is SYDVKM. This TCR derives from a human donor in a cohort sampled during active COVID-19. This chain links TRBV28 with TRBJ2-7, with TRBD2 as a possible D gene (7 bases). The material sequenced was peripheral blood. CDR3 sequence reads: CASSPWGRGSSYEQYF. Written as DNA, the CDR3 is TGTGCCAGCAGCCCCTGGGGGCGCGGGAGCTCCTACGAGCAGTACTTC.